Below, 23 T cell receptor beta chains from the same sample are listed, as sequenced in a study of cytomegalovirus exposure and HLA in healthy donors. Use of 60 Vbeta and 13 Jbeta primers characterized the PCR. Here immunoSEQ multiplex PCR was the method, and the copy in TCRdb shows in-frame clones only, minus some. The table gives approximately 140,000 clones; the top ten clones make up 2% to 3% of it. Sequences were obtained from PBMCs. Receptors were obtained from a man in his forties in good health and CMV-seronegative.

V gene TRBV7-9 combines with J gene TRBJ1-1, with D possibly matching TRBD1 (6 bases). V shed 2 bases and J shed 11 bases, with 18 bases lying between them. Per germline, CDR1 SEHNR and CDR2 FQNEAQ (reference sequence). The CDR3 runs to 14 residues. Here the CDR3 reads CASSLQGSAGEAFF. CDR3 bases: TGTGCCAGCAGCTTACAGGGGTCCGCCGGGGAGGCTTTCTTT.

As for this clone: Mismatch with germline at one junction end may stem from a read error. The chain combines TRBV11-2 with TRBJ2-7; tentative D call: TRBD2 (5 bases). The germline V gene has CDR1 SGHAT and CDR2 FQNNGV. CDR3 size: 15 residues. The CDR3 sequence is CASSIDVLASYEQYF. Written as DNA, the CDR3 is TGTGCCAGCAGCATAGACGTCCTAGCTTCCTACGAGCAGTACTTC.

The rearrangement links TRBV7-6 to TRBJ2-5; 9 bases agree with TRBD1. CDR1 and CDR2 from the germline V gene are SGHVS and FNYEAQ. The ends lost 2 bases at V and 5 bases at J; junction bases unmatched: 9. The CDR3 covers 16 residues. The CDR3 DNA follows: TGTGCCAGCAGCTTAATACAGGGGGCTGATGGGGAGACCCAGTACTTC. Residues: CASSLIQGADGETQYF.

The chain has TRBV7-2 and TRBJ1-5; maybe TRBD1 (5 bases). The V gene lost 2 bases and the J gene lost 4 bases, with 12 bases spanning the gap. The germline CDR1 and CDR2 sequences are SGHTA and FQGNSA. CDR3 length: 15 residues. CDR3 bases: TGTGCCAGCAGCTTATCCAGGGCGGGAAATCAGCCCCAGCATTTT. The encoded protein is CASSLSRAGNQPQHF.

The chain is built from TRBV7-9 and TRBJ1-3; D possibly corresponds to TRBD1 (5 bases). The germline V gene encodes CDR1 SEHNR and CDR2 FQNEAQ (reference sequence). V was pared by 2 bases and J by 3 bases, with 8 bases between. The CDR3 is 14 residues long. The CDR3 DNA reads TGTGCCAGCAGCTTATCAGGGATTGGAAACACCATATATTTT. Translating gives CASSLSGIGNTIYF. Full variable domain (missing parts from reference TRBV7-9 and TRBJ1-3): DTGVSQNPRHKITKRGQNVTFRCDPISEHNRLYWYRQTLGQGPEFLTYFQNEAQLEKSRLLSDRFSAERPKGSFSTLEIQRTEQGDSAMYLCASSLSGIGNTIYFGEGSWLTVV.

CDR3 amino acids: CASSHISPGVEAFF. The CDR3 nucleotides are TGTGCCAGCAGCCATATCTCCCCGGGGGTTGAAGCTTTCTTT. V and J are TRBV14 and TRBJ1-1; possibly TRBD1 for D (5 bases). The CDR3 is 14 amino acids. Looked up from germline, CDR1 is SGHDN and CDR2 is FVKESK. Trimming took off 3 bases at V and 7 bases at J, with 15 bases between the two ends.

The CDR3 DNA reads as TGTGCCAGCAGTTACTCGACCCACGAGGGTGAAAAACTGTTTTTT. Its translation: CASSYSTHEGEKLFF. J is TRBJ1-4 and V is TRBV6-5; D gene uncertain. Germline CDR1 is MNHEY and CDR2 is SVGAGI. The length of the CDR3 is 15 residues. V was shortened by 0 bases and J by 7 bases, with 12 bases between the two germline ends.

The genes are TRBV5-4 and TRBJ1-1; TRBD1 is a possible D gene (6 bases). Looked up from germline, CDR1 is SGHNT and CDR2 is YYREEE (reference sequence). This CDR3 contains 15 residues. Between the trimmed V and J ends, which lost 1 base and 6 bases, there was a span of 16 bases. This CDR3 reads CASSLSPKTGSEAFF. CDR3 DNA sequence: TGTGCCAGCAGCTTGTCTCCCAAGACAGGATCTGAAGCTTTCTTT.

The chain carries TRBV7-3 and TRBJ2-2; TRBD2 aligns across 13 bases. This CDR3 comprises 23 residues. Germline loops: CDR1 SGHTA, CDR2 FQGTGA. Germline trimming cut 0 bases from V and 6 bases from J; bases unmatched to any gene: 22. CDR3 region: CASSLTPPRRTSGGFRIAGELFF. The CDR3 DNA is TGTGCCAGCAGCTTAACTCCGCCAAGACGGACTAGCGGGGGTTTCCGGATTGCCGGGGAGCTGTTTTTT.

The chain has TRBV2 and TRBJ1-1; a possible D gene is TRBD1 (6 bases). Trimming removed 6 bases at V and 3 bases at J, with 11 bases between. Looked up from germline, CDR1 is SNHLY and CDR2 is FYNNEI. The CDR3 spans 13 residues. The CDR3, as DNA: TGTGCCAGCAGGGGGGGGCGGGACACTGAAGCTTTCTTT. This gives the protein CASRGGRDTEAFF.

The chain combines TRBV7-9 with TRBJ1-2; D call uncertain. This CDR3 contains 14 residues. With 3 bases removed from V and 5 bases from J, the gap between germline ends came to 13 bases. The germline CDR1 and CDR2 sequences are SEHNR and FQNEAQ (reference sequence). The DNA for the CDR3 is TGTGCCAGCAGCTTGTCCGGGATCGCTTATGGCTACACCTTC. It encodes CASSLSGIAYGYTF.

The rearrangement joins TRBV2 to TRBJ2-7; TRBD2 aligns across 11 bases. Germline CDR1 and CDR2: SNHLY and FYNNEI. With 6 bases clipped from V and 1 base from J, the junction kept 5 bases outside the gene matches. This CDR3 contains 15 residues. Here the CDR3 reads CASSAGTSGSYEQYF. The CDR3, as DNA: TGTGCCAGCAGCGCCGGGACTAGCGGATCCTACGAGCAGTACTTC.

The V call is TRBV27, the J call TRBJ1-2; 9 nucleotides match TRBD1. Trimming at V came to 3 bases and at J to 3 bases, leaving 2 bases not matched to a gene. The CDR3 is 14 amino acids. In germline, CDR1 is MNHEY, CDR2 SMNVEV (reference sequence). The CDR3 nucleotides are TGTGCCAGCAGTTTTGACAGGGGGTACTATGGCTACACCTTC. Translation: CASSFDRGYYGYTF.

The chain uses TRBV5-8 and TRBJ2-2, with 12 bases matching TRBD1. V was pared by 5 bases and J by 4 bases, with 6 bases of the junction left unmatched. The length of the CDR3 is 16 residues. The germline gives CDR1 SGHTS, CDR2 YDEGEE. As DNA, the CDR3 is TGTGCCAGCAGACCGGGACAGGGGGCGGCCACCGGGGAGCTGTTTTTT. This sequence encodes CASRPGQGAATGELFF.

The chain links TRBV5-1 to TRBJ2-2; D might be TRBD1 (5 bases). CDR1 and CDR2 from the germline V gene are SGHRS and YFSETQ. This CDR3 has 16 amino acids. The V and J ends lost 0 bases and 4 bases respectively, with 13 bases between them. The CDR3 sequence: CASSLEGQGPTGELFF. CDR3 coding DNA: TGCGCCAGCAGCTTGGAAGGGCAGGGTCCCACCGGGGAGCTGTTTTTT.

The rearrangement joins TRBV5-1 to TRBJ2-7; maybe TRBD1 (6 bases). V was clipped by 4 bases and J by 6 bases, with 26 bases between them. Germline V gene data show CDR1 as SGHRS and CDR2 as YFSETQ. The CDR3 is 17 amino acids. CDR3 sequence reads: CASSPRQGPLLGFEQYF. For the CDR3, the DNA is TGCGCCAGCAGCCCGCGCCAGGGGCCCCTCCTAGGCTTCGAGCAGTACTTC. The full variable domain, completed using reference TRBV5-1 and TRBJ2-7, is KAGVTQTPRYLIKTRGQQVTLSCSPISGHRSVSWYQQTPGQGLQFLFEYFSETQRNKGNFPGRFSGRQFSNSRSEMNVSTLELGDSALYLCASSPRQGPLLGFEQYFGPGTRLTVT.

The chain is built from TRBV7-2 and TRBJ2-4; 8 positions match TRBD2. The CDR3 is 15 amino acids. V was pared by 2 bases and J by 8 bases, with 8 bases of the junction left unmatched. Looked up from germline, CDR1 is SGHTA and CDR2 is FQGNSA. CDR3 nucleotides: TGTGCCAGCAGCTTATTCGGGGGGGGCCGTGACATTCAGTACTTC. As protein: CASSLFGGGRDIQYF.

V gene TRBV5-1 combines with J gene TRBJ1-1, with D perhaps matching TRBD1 (6 bases). The CDR3 is made up of 15 amino acids. Trimming left V 0 bases short and J 3 bases short, with 12 bases between. In germline, CDR1 is SGHRS, CDR2 YFSETQ. The CDR3 here is CASSLDRARDTEAFF. For the CDR3, the DNA is TGCGCCAGCAGCTTGGACAGGGCCCGGGACACTGAAGCTTTCTTT. Looking up the rest from reference TRBV5-1 and TRBJ1-1 gives the full variable domain: KAGVTQTPRYLIKTRGQQVTLSCSPISGHRSVSWYQQTPGQGLQFLFEYFSETQRNKGNFPGRFSGRQFSNSRSEMNVSTLELGDSALYLCASSLDRARDTEAFFGQGTRLTVV.

This rearrangement joins TRBV7-2 to TRBJ1-1; possible D gene TRBD1, 5 bases. The germline V gene has CDR1 SGHTA and CDR2 FQGNSA. The CDR3 has 13 amino acids. V lost 5 bases to trimming and J lost 2 bases, with 9 bases between them. The CDR3 coding sequence is TGTGCCAGCAGCCGGCAGGGAAACACTGAAGCTTTCTTT. Protein: CASSRQGNTEAFF.

The chain's CDR3 is CASRQGDYGYTF. In DNA, the CDR3 is TGTGCCAGCAGACAGGGTGACTATGGCTACACCTTC. The genes are TRBV6-5 and TRBJ1-2; TRBD1 might be the D (6 bases). Germline-derived CDR1 and CDR2 are MNHEY and SVGAGI. This CDR3 spans 12 amino acids. With 6 bases removed from V and 3 bases from J, the gap between germline ends came to 8 bases.

Here the CDR3 reads CAASHGRDRGNIQYF. CDR3 coding DNA: TGTGCCGCCTCCCATGGGAGGGACAGGGGGAACATTCAGTACTTC. This rearrangement joins TRBV10-3 to TRBJ2-4, with 11 bases matching TRBD1. The ends lost 11 bases at V and 7 bases at J; junction bases unmatched: 13. The CDR3 runs 15 residues. From germline, CDR1 is ENHRY and CDR2 SYGVKD.

The rearrangement joins TRBV27 to TRBJ1-2; 8 nucleotides line up with TRBD1. There are 18 residues in the CDR3. Per germline, CDR1 MNHEY and CDR2 SMNVEV (reference sequence). V shed 1 base and J 4 bases; nucleotides not matched to a gene: 14. The CDR3 DNA is TGTGCCAGCAGTTTATGGGGGCCGGACAGGGCCCCTGGCTATGGCTACACCTTC. Encoded protein: CASSLWGPDRAPGYGYTF.

The gene calls are TRBV7-9 and TRBJ2-5; the match to TRBD2 covers 11 bases. Germline V lookup: CDR1 SEHNR, CDR2 FQNEAQ (reference sequence). With 2 bases clipped from V and 5 bases from J, the junction kept 13 bases outside the gene matches. This CDR3 region has 18 residues. The chain's CDR3 is CASSLTGTSGSRSETQYF. CDR3 nucleotide sequence: TGTGCCAGCAGCTTAACCGGGACTAGCGGTAGCCGGTCCGAGACCCAGTACTTC.